Below, 22 T cell receptor beta chains from the same sample are listed, as sequenced in a study of T-cell reconstitution after alpha-beta-depleted transplantation in children. Unique molecular identifiers were used to barcode this TCRbeta library. MiXCR, applied by TCRdb to the PCR reads, yields one record per CDR3 protein. Among 480,000 or so distinct CDR3 sequences listed, about 10% were seen once. Sequences were derived from PBMCs, sampled before TCRalphabeta/CD19-depleted stem cell transplant. The source is a child aged 2 to 9 with inherited bone marrow failure, due to receive a stem cell transplant.

This chain uses TRBV11-2 with TRBJ2-7; D tentatively fits TRBD1 or TRBD2 (5 bases each). The V gene lost 5 bases and the J gene lost 7 bases, with 21 bases spanning the gap. Looked up from germline, CDR1 is SGHAT and CDR2 is FQNNGV. The CDR3 runs to 15 residues. As DNA, the CDR3 is TGTGCCAGCAGCCAAGAGGGGCAGTGCCATGGGGAGCAGTACTTC. It translates to CASSQEGQCHGEQYF.

This chain joins TRBV7-2 and TRBJ2-3; tentatively, D is TRBD1 (6 bases). Germline V CDR1 and CDR2: SGHTA, FQGNSA. V was shortened by 11 bases and J by 5 bases, with 17 bases between the two germline ends. The CDR3 consists of 13 residues. CDR3 residues: CALGAGVIDTQYF. The CDR3 DNA follows: TGTGCCCTCGGGGCAGGGGTGATAGATACGCAGTATTTT.

This clonotype was recorded many times. This chain connects TRBV6-5 to TRBJ2-7, with a tentative D call TRBD1 (5 bases). This CDR3 has 15 residues. Germline lookup yields CDR1 MNHEY and CDR2 SVGAGI. V lost 0 bases and J 0 bases, leaving 9 bases between the germline ends. CDR3 protein: CASSYSDTSSYEQYF. The DNA of the CDR3 is TGTGCCAGCAGTTACTCGGACACGAGCTCCTACGAGCAGTACTTC.

A few counts support this clonotype. In nucleotides, the CDR3 is TGTGCCAGCAGCTTTAGGCGGGAAGGGACCCAGTACTTC. It translates to CASSFRREGTQYF. The chain joins TRBV7-8 to TRBJ2-5, with D tentatively TRBD2 (6 bases). The ends were cut back, 3 bases at V and 7 bases at J, with 12 bases in the middle. This CDR3 is 13 amino acids long. Germline V gene sequence: CDR1 SGHVS, CDR2 FQNEAQ.

This clonotype was detected many times. The chain combines TRBV28 with TRBJ2-5; the D is unclear. The CDR3 totals 12 residues. The ends were cut back, 3 bases at V and 7 bases at J, with 9 bases in the middle. Germline V CDR1 and CDR2: MDHEN, SYDVKM. CDR3 loop: CASSFFPPTQYF. The CDR3, as DNA: TGTGCCAGCAGTTTCTTCCCCCCGACCCAGTACTTC.

The V call is TRBV24-1, the J call TRBJ2-4; D perhaps matches TRBD1 (7 bases). The CDR3 has 15 amino acids. In germline, CDR1 is KGHDR, CDR2 SFDVKD. V dropped 0 bases and J dropped 7 bases, with 12 bases sitting between them. CDR3 region: CATSDLQGGQNIQYF. The CDR3 nucleotides read TGTGCCACCAGTGATTTGCAGGGGGGCCAGAACATTCAGTACTTC.

The table lists this clonotype with many counts. V gene TRBV4-1 combines with J gene TRBJ2-1, with D possibly being TRBD2 (5 bases). This CDR3 comprises 15 residues. The V and J ends lost 0 bases and 4 bases respectively, with 10 bases between them. CDR1 MGHRA and CDR2 YSYEKL come from the germline V gene. CDR3 sequence reads: CASSQEWEPYNEQFF. CDR3 coding DNA: TGCGCCAGCAGCCAAGAGTGGGAGCCTTACAATGAGCAGTTCTTC.

The CDR3 reads CAWAKLTTYNEQFF. The CDR3 region has the DNA TGTGCCTGGGCAAAACTAACTACCTACAATGAGCAGTTCTTC. J is TRBJ2-1 and V is TRBV30; D uncertain. V gave up 5 bases and J gave up 2 bases, with 13 bases separating them. This CDR3 is 14 amino acids long. Germline loops: CDR1 GTSNPN, CDR2 SVGIG (reference sequence).

Notes on this clonotype: This could be a read error, since a much larger clone is one nucleotide away. The chain couples TRBV12-3 or TRBV12-4 to TRBJ2-2, with 7 bases lining up with TRBD2. The CDR3 totals 14 residues. The DNA for the CDR3 is TGTGCCATCGATGGTAGCGGGCCCCCCGGGGAGCCGTTTTTT. Amino acids: CAIDGSGPPGEPFF.

This clonotype has a count of ten or more. CDR3 sequence: CASSLWGASIYEQYF. The DNA for the CDR3 is TGTGCCAGCAGTTTATGGGGGGCTAGTATCTACGAGCAGTACTTC. The rearrangement joins TRBV27 to TRBJ2-7; D could derive from TRBD1 or TRBD2 (6 bases each). CDR1 is MNHEY, CDR2 SMNVEV, per germline (reference sequence). Deletions cut 1 base from V and 3 bases from J, with 13 bases between. The CDR3 covers 15 residues.

This clonotype has ten or more counts. The gene calls are TRBV12-3 or TRBV12-4 and TRBJ1-2; 7 positions match TRBD1. The CDR3 has 14 amino acids. V was clipped by 3 bases and J by 7 bases; unmatched bases: 8. Here the CDR3 reads CASSLAGGSSGYTF. The CDR3 DNA reads TGTGCCAGCAGTTTGGCAGGGGGTTCGAGTGGCTACACCTTC.

As to this clonotype: A read error may explain this, as a much larger clone is one base away. The J gene is TRBJ1-5, the V gene TRBV28; TRBD1 matches at 7 bases. V dropped 5 bases and J dropped 3; count of bases not matched to a gene: 13. The CDR3 is 17 amino acids. Germline lookup yields CDR1 MDHEN and CDR2 SYDVKM. In DNA, the CDR3 is TGTGCCAGCAGTATCCGGGACAGCCTTTATATCAATCAGCCCCAGCATTTT. Translation: CASSIRDSLYINQPQHF.

The chain carries TRBV9 and TRBJ2-1, with TRBD2 matching over 7 bases. Trimming cost V 1 base and J 3 bases; bases outside gene matches: 7. Germline CDR1 is SGDLS and CDR2 is YYNGEE. This CDR3 is 16 amino acids long. The CDR3 reads CASSVQREVVYNEQFF. CDR3 sequence (DNA): TGTGCCAGCAGCGTACAACGGGAGGTGGTCTACAATGAGCAGTTCTTC.

This clonotype was counted ten times or more. The chain is built from TRBV20-1 and TRBJ2-3; D remains unclear. The CDR3 length is 14 residues. CDR1 is DFQATT, CDR2 SNEGSKA, per germline (reference sequence). V dropped 3 bases and J dropped 0 bases, with 10 bases sitting between them. CDR3 in amino acids: CSASLRGSTDTQYF. For the CDR3, the DNA is TGCAGTGCTAGCCTCCGCGGCAGCACAGATACGCAGTATTTT.

In its sample, this clonotype was seen many times. The V and J genes are TRBV4-3 and TRBJ2-1; 10 nucleotides line up with TRBD2. After removal of 5 bases from V and 5 bases from J, the junction contained 15 bases not matched to a gene. The CDR3 has 18 amino acids. Germline V lookup: CDR1 LGHNA, CDR2 YSLEER. The DNA of the CDR3 is TGCGCCAGCAGCGGTAATCCGAGGGGGACTAGCGACCACAATGAGCAGTTCTTC. This gives the protein CASSGNPRGTSDHNEQFF.

The chain couples TRBV15 to TRBJ2-7; TRBD2 matches 7 bases. The ends lost 1 base at V and 3 bases at J; junction bases unmatched: 12. The germline V gene has CDR1 LNHNV and CDR2 YYDKDF (reference sequence). The CDR3 is made up of 17 amino acids. The DNA for the CDR3 is TGTGCCACCAGCAGAGGCCTAGGGTCTAGCGGTTTCTACGAGCAGTACTTC. Protein: CATSRGLGSSGFYEQYF.

Ten or more counts support this clonotype. The rearrangement joins TRBV12-3 or TRBV12-4 to TRBJ2-3, with 10 nucleotides matching TRBD2. J was trimmed by 5 bases and V by 5 bases; bases with no gene match: 7. The CDR3 is made up of 15 amino acids. CDR3 sequence (DNA): TGTGCCAGCAGTCCAAGATTAGCGGGAGGAGATACGCAGTATTTT. Protein: CASSPRLAGGDTQYF.

This chain joins TRBV20-1 and TRBJ2-1, with TRBD2 matching 8 bases. The CDR3 has 18 amino acids. The germline V gene has CDR1 DFQATT and CDR2 SNEGSKA (reference sequence). V lost 4 bases, J lost 0 bases, and 14 bases stayed unmatched. DNA for the CDR3: TGCAGTGCTAAGGCTCCGGGATTAGCGGGAAGCTCCTACAATGAGCAGTTCTTC. It yields the protein CSAKAPGLAGSSYNEQFF.

Ten or more counts support this clonotype. The rearrangement uses TRBV12-3 or TRBV12-4 and TRBJ2-1; D remains unclear. V dropped 1 base and J dropped 0 bases, with 4 bases sitting between them. The CDR3 loop spans 14 amino acids. The CDR3 DNA reads TGTGCCAGCAGTTTAGACGTCTCCTACAATGAGCAGTTCTTC. Its translation: CASSLDVSYNEQFF.

This clonotype turned up a few times. This CDR3 reads CASSAGATAYNEQFF. CDR3 nucleotides: TGTGCCAGCAGCGCAGGGGCTACGGCCTACAATGAGCAGTTCTTC. The rearrangement uses TRBV5-4 and TRBJ2-1; maybe TRBD1 (6 bases). The CDR3 extends over 15 amino acids. Germline CDR1 and CDR2: SGHNT and YYREEE (reference sequence). With 4 bases removed from V and 2 bases from J, the gap between germline ends came to 13 bases.

The chain recombines TRBV15 with TRBJ1-6; no clear D gene. V lost 4 bases to trimming and J lost 10 bases, with 20 bases between them. Per germline, CDR1 LNHNV and CDR2 YYDKDF (reference sequence). This CDR3 comprises 16 residues. CDR3 amino acids: CATSTHPGPLGSPLHF. The CDR3 region has the DNA TGTGCCACCAGCACCCACCCCGGGCCCCTTGGGTCACCCCTCCACTTT.

This clonotype turned up a few times. The chain recombines TRBV30 with TRBJ2-1; tentatively, D is TRBD2 (6 bases). The CDR3 extends over 14 amino acids. V lost 4 bases, J lost 1 base, and 11 bases lay in between. The V gene's germline CDR1 is GTSNPN and CDR2 SVGIG (reference sequence). CDR3 in amino acids: CAWTRDRSYNEQFF. DNA of the CDR3: TGTGCCTGGACGCGGGACCGTTCCTACAATGAGCAGTTCTTC. The complete variable domain, with remaining parts taken from reference TRBV30 and TRBJ2-1, reads SQTIHQWPATLVQPVGSPLSLECTVEGTSNPNLYWYRQAAGRGLQLLFYSVGIGQISSEVPQNLSASRPQDRQFILSSKKLLLSDSGFYLCAWTRDRSYNEQFFGPGTRLTVL.